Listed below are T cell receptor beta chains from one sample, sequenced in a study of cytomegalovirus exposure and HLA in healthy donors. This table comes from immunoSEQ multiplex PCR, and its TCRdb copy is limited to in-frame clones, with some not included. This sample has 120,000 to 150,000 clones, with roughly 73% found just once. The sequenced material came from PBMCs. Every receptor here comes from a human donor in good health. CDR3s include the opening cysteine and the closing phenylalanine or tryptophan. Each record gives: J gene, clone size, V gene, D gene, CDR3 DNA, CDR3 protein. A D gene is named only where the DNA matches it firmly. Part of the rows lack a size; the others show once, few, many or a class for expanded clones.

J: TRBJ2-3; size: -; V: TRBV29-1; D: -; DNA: TGCAGCGTCAAAGGGGCTGTCACAGATACGCAGTATTTT; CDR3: CSVKGAVTDTQYF
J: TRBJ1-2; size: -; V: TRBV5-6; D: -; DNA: TGTGCCAGCAGCTCGGGACTTAACTATGGCTACACCTTC; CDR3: CASSSGLNYGYTF
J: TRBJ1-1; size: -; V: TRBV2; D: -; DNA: TGTGCCAGCCACAGGGCGGGGAACACTGAAGCTTTCTTT; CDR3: CASHRAGNTEAFF
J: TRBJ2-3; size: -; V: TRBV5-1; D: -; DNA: TGCGCCAGCAGCTCGACTATCGCTGGGCGGGAAGATACGCAGTATTTT; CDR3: CASSSTIAGREDTQYF
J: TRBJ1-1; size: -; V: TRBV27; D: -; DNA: TGTGCCAGCAGGCGGATAGCACTTTGGGACACTGAAGCTTTCTTT; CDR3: CASRRIALWDTEAFF
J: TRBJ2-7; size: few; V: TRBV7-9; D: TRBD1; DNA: TGTGCCAGCACCCCCGGGACAGCCGACTACGAGCAGTACTTC; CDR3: CASTPGTADYEQYF
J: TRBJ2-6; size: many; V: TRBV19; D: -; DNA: TGTGCCAGTAGTATTTGGCTAGATGGGGCCAACGTCCTGACTTTC; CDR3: CASSIWLDGANVLTF
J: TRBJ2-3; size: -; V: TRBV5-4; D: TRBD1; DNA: TGTGCCAGCATCGACCGAAGACAGGGATCCACAGATACGCAGTATTTT; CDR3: CASIDRRQGSTDTQYF
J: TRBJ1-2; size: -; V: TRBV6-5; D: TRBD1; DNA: TGTGCCAGCAGTCGCCGGACAGGGGGGGAGTATGGCTACACCTTC; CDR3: CASSRRTGGEYGYTF
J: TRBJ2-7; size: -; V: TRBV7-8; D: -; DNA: TGTGCCAGCAGCCCTCTATCCGGGGGCGAGCAGTACTTC; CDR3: CASSPLSGGEQYF
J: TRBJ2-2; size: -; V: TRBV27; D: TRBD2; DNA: TGTGCCAGCAGCCCTCTAGCGGGGGTAAACACCGGGGAGCTGTTTTTT; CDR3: CASSPLAGVNTGELFF
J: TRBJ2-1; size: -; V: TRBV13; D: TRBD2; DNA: TGTGCCAGCAGCTTAGTAGCGGGGGGGCCTGATGAGCAGTTCTTC; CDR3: CASSLVAGGPDEQFF
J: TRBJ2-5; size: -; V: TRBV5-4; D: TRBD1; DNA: TGTGCCAGCAGCTCCCGGGACAGGGGGCTTGAGACCCAGTACTTC; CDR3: CASSSRDRGLETQYF
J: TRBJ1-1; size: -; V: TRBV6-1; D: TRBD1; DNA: TGTGCCAGCAGTGAACACGAGTCAGGGGGAAAAGCTTTCTTT; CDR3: CASSEHESGGKAFF
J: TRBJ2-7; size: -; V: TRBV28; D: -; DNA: TGTGCCAGCAGTTCTCGAACAGGGCTTATCTACGAGCAGTACTTC; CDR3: CASSSRTGLIYEQYF
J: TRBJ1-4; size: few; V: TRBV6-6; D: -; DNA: TGTGCCAGCAGTTACCGTGAGGCTGTGATAGAAAAACTGTTTTTT; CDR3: CASSYREAVIEKLFF
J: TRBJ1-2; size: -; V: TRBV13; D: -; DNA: TGTGCCAGCAGCTTGGTGGGGAGAGCTAACTATGGCTACACCTTC; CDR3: CASSLVGRANYGYTF
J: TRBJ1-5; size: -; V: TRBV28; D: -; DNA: TGTGCCAGCAGACCGCAGGGGTATGATAGCAATCAGCCCCAGCATTTT; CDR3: CASRPQGYDSNQPQHF
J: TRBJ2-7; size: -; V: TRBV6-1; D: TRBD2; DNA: TGTGCCAGCAGCGAACCGGCTAGCGGCACCTACGAGCAGTACTTC; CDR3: CASSEPASGTYEQYF
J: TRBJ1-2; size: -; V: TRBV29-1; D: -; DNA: TGCAGCGTTGGCGCCGCAGGGGTTGAGGCTAGCTATGGCTACACCTTC; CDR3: CSVGAAGVEASYGYTF
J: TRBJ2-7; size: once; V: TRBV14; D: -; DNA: TGTGCCAGCCAGGGATCCTACGAGCAGTACTTC; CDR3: CASQGSYEQYF
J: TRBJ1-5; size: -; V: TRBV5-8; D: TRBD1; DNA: TGTGCCAGCAGCCCCCGGGACAGAGGCAATCAGCCCCAGCATTTT; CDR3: CASSPRDRGNQPQHF
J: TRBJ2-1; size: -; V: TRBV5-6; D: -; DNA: TGTGCCAGCAGCGTCTTCGATGAGCAGTTCTTC; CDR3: CASSVFDEQFF
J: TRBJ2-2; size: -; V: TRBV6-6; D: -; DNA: TGTGCCAGCAGTCGTCACATGGAGCCCGGGGAGCTGTTTTTT; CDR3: CASSRHMEPGELFF
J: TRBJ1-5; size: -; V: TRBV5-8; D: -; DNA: TGTGCCAGCATGTACGGACTTAGCAATCAGCCCCAGCATTTT; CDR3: CASMYGLSNQPQHF
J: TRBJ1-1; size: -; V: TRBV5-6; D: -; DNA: TGTGCCAGCAGCTTGGAGGGGGAGACTGAAGCTTTCTTT; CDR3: CASSLEGETEAFF
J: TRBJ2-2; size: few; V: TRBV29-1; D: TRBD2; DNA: TGCAGCGCCCGTCCTAGCGGGAGGGCCGGGGAGCTGTTTTTT; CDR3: CSARPSGRAGELFF
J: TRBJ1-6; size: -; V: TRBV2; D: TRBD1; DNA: TGTGCCAGCAGGACAGGGAGCTCCTATAATTCACCCCTCCACTTT; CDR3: CASRTGSSYNSPLHF
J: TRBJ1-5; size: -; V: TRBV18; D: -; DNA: TGTGCCAGCTCCCCCTACAATCAGCCCCAGCATTTT; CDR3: CASSPYNQPQHF
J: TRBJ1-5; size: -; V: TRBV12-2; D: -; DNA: TGTGCAAGTCGCTGGACAGGGGGCTGTGGACAGCCCCAGCATTTT; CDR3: CASRWTGGCGQPQHF
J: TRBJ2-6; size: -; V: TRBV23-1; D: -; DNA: TGCGCCAGCAGTCCCGGGGGTAACAGGCGAAGCTCTGGGGCCAACGTCCTGACTTTC; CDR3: CASSPGGNRRSSGANVLTF
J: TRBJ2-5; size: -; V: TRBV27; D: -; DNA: TGTGCCAGCAGTTTAGAGGGAGAGACCCAGTACTTC; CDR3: CASSLEGETQYF
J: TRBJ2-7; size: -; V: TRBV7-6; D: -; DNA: TGTGCCAGCAGCCGGTTGTCATCTTCTTGGGAGCAGTACTTC; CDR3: CASSRLSSSWEQYF
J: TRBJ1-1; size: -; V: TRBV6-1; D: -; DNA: TGTGCCAGCAGGTGGACAAAGAACACTGAAGCTTTCTTT; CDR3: CASRWTKNTEAFF
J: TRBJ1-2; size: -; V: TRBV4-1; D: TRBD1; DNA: TGCGCCAGCAGCCAAGGGAGGGGCAGGGGGAACTATGGCTACACCTTC; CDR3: CASSQGRGRGNYGYTF
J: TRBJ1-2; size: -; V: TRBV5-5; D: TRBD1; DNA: TGTGCCAGCAGCTTGTTAGGTGGACAGGGGCTTAATGGCTACACCTTC; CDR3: CASSLLGGQGLNGYTF
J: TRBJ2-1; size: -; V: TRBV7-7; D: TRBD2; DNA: TGTGCTAGCAGCTTAGCCGCTAGCGGGTACAATGAGCAGTTCTTC; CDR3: CASSLAASGYNEQFF
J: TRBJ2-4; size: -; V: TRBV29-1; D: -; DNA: TGCAGCGTTGAAATCTGGCAGGGTGGCAAAAACATTCAGTACTTC; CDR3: CSVEIWQGGKNIQYF
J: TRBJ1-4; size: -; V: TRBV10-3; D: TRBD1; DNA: TGTGCCACCAGGGGGGACAGCTCTAATGAAAAACTGTTTTTT; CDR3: CATRGDSSNEKLFF
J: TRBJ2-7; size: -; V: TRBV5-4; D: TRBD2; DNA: TGTGCCAGCAGCCCAACTAGCGGGGGCTACGAGCAGTACTTC; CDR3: CASSPTSGGYEQYF
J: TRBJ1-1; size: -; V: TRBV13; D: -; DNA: TGTGCCAGCAGCTTAGAGGGGGAGACTGAAGCTTTCTTT; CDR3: CASSLEGETEAFF
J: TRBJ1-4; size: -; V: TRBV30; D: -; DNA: TGTGCCTGGAACACGGGACAAGTTAATGAAAAACTGTTTTTT; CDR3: CAWNTGQVNEKLFF
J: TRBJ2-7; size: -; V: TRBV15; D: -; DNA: TGTGCCACCAGCAGATCTGGTGGGGGGAAGTCGTACGAGCAGTACTTC; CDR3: CATSRSGGGKSYEQYF
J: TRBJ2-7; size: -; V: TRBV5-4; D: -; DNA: TGTGCCAGCAGCTTGGGACAGAAGGTCGAGCAGTACTTC; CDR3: CASSLGQKVEQYF
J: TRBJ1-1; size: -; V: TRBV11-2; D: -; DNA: TGTGCCAGCAGCCCCTTCGGGGTGAACACTGAAGCTTTCTTT; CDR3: CASSPFGVNTEAFF
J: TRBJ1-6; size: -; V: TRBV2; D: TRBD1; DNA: TGTGCCAGCACTGCGGGACAGGCCGATTCACCCCTCCACTTT; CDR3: CASTAGQADSPLHF
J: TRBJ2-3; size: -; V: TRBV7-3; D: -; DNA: TGTGCCAGCAGCTCACAGGGTTCCGATACGCAGTATTTT; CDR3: CASSSQGSDTQYF
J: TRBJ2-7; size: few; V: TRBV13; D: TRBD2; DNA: TGTGCCAGCAGCCCATCTCCGGGACTAGCGGGTTACGAGCAGTACTTC; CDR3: CASSPSPGLAGYEQYF
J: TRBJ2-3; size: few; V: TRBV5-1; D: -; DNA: TGCGCCAGCACGATCGGCGGAGACACAGATACGCAGTATTTT; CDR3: CASTIGGDTDTQYF